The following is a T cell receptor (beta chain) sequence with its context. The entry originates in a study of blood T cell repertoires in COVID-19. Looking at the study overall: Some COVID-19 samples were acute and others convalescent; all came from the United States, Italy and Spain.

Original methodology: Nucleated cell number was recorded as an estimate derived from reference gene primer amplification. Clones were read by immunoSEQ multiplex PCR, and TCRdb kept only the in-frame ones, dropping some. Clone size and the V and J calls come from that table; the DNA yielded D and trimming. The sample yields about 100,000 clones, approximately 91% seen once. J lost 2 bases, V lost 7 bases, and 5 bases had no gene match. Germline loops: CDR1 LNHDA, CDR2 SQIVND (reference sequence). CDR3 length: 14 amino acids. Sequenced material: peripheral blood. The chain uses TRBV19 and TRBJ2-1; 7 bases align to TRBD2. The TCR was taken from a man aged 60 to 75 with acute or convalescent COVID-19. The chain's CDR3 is CASTTSGTYNEQFF. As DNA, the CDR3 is TGTGCCAGTACGACGAGCGGGACCTACAATGAGCAGTTCTTC.